A single sample gave rise to the 5 T cell receptor beta chains below, sequenced in a study of regulatory T cells in long-lasting Graves disease. According to the study, TCR beta libraries were built with iRepertoire HTBI primers and CDR3-region Arm-PCR. TCRdb analysed the multiplex PCR reads with MiXCR anew, one entry per CDR3 protein. This repertoire shows about 450,000 distinct CDR3 sequences, less than 20% found once; its top ten account for around 10%. Time point given: newly diagnosed GD, antithyroid drugs for less than 3 months. The TCR library was made from RNA extracted from PBMCs. This sample also belongs to another study, concerning T cells in Graves' hyperthyroidism and ophthalmopathy.

Sequenced material: peripheral blood mononuclear cells (PBMCs), taken at new diagnosis, from a patient treated with antithyroid drugs. The origin of the receptors is a woman in her 30s with Graves disease.

About this clonotype itself: A much larger clone lies one base from this, so it may be a read error. This sequence joins TRBV11-2 and TRBJ2-1; the D gene is possibly TRBD2 (6 bases). This CDR3 is 19 amino acids long. In germline, CDR1 is SGHAT, CDR2 FQNNGV. Between the trimmed V and J ends, which lost 2 bases and 10 bases, there was a span of 30 bases. CDR3 sequence reads: CASSLRWSFGAGYSYEQFF. The CDR3 DNA sequence: TGTGCCAGCAGCTTACGGTGGTCTTTCGGGGCGGGGTACTCCTACGAGCAGTTCTTC.

In its sample, this clonotype was seen many times. The gene calls are TRBV4-1 and TRBJ1-5, with 9 positions matching TRBD1. V lost 1 base, J lost 6 bases, and 4 bases stayed unmatched. From germline, CDR1 is MGHRA and CDR2 YSYEKL. This CDR3 spans 15 amino acids. CDR3 DNA sequence: TGCGCCAGCAGCCAAGCCGGGACAGGGACTCAGCCCCAGCATTTT. Translating it yields CASSQAGTGTQPQHF.

This clonotype was recorded many times. The V gene is TRBV12-3 or TRBV12-4, the J gene TRBJ2-7; D possibly corresponds to TRBD2 (6 bases). Trimming removed 4 bases from V and 4 bases from J, with 14 bases in between. The CDR3 loop spans 14 amino acids. The CDR3: CASSSRDSGYEQYF. CDR3 DNA: TGTGCCAGCAGTTCCCGGGACTCGGGTTACGAGCAGTACTTC.

This chain uses TRBV4-1 with TRBJ2-1; 8 bases are a match to TRBD2. V lost 3 bases and J lost 7; bases outside the gene matches: 14. Germline V CDR1 and CDR2: MGHRA, YSYEKL. The CDR3 contains 17 residues. CDR3 bases: TGCGCCAGCAGCCACCCCTTAGCGGGAAGAGGCACAAATGAGCAGTTCTTC. Translated: CASSHPLAGRGTNEQFF.

This clonotype occurred a few times. The rearrangement links TRBV10-3 to TRBJ1-2; D remains unclear. Between the trimmed V and J ends, which lost 3 bases and 2 bases, there was a span of 1 base. CDR3 length equals 11 residues. Germline V CDR1 and CDR2: ENHRY, SYGVKD. This chain's CDR3 is CAISENYGYTF. The CDR3 DNA sequence: TGTGCCATCAGTGAAAACTATGGCTACACCTTC.